This is a list of T cell receptor beta chains from one sample in a study of blood T cells in healthy people across ages. MiXCR was run by TCRdb on the 5' RACE reads, yielding one entry per CDR3 protein. The data contain roughly 700,000 distinct CDR3 sequences, about 52% of them singletons. The material sequenced was blood. The receptors stem from a woman in her sixties in good health. Each CDR3 is given with its conserved first and last residue. Fields, in order: J gene, D gene, V gene, clone size, CDR3 DNA, CDR3 protein. A D gene is named only where the DNA matches it firmly. Clone size is shown for a subset of rows, as once, few, many or a class of expanded clone.

TRBJ1-1 . TRBV7-2 . TGTGCCAGCAGCTTAGCAGCAGCCTCACGATTCACTGAAGCTTTCTTT CASSLAAASRFTEAFF
TRBJ2-7 . TRBV21-1 . TGTGCCAGCAGCACTACTAGCGGGACCACGAGCTCCTACGAGCAGTACTTC CASSTTSGTTSSYEQYF
TRBJ2-7 TRBD2 TRBV20-1 . TGCAGTGCTCCCGGGACTAGCGGGAGCTACGGGCAGTACTTC CSAPGTSGSYGQYF
TRBJ2-5 . TRBV30 . TGTGCCTGGAGCCACGAGGGTTGGTACCAAGAGACCCAGTACTTC CAWSHEGWYQETQYF
TRBJ2-7 TRBD2 TRBV28 . TGTGCCAGCAGTTTAGCGGGACTAGCCCTCGAGCAGTACTTC CASSLAGLALEQYF
TRBJ2-4 . TRBV20-1 . TGCAGTGCTAGAGCTGGAGGTCTGCCCAAAAACATTCAGTACTTC CSARAGGLPKNIQYF
TRBJ1-2 . TRBV7-9 . TGTGCCAGCAGCCCCCTCGGCGGGAGTGGGGGATATGGCTACACCTTC CASSPLGGSGGYGYTF
TRBJ1-1 . TRBV7-2 . TGTGCCAGCAGCCTCACCCACGGGACACTGAACACTGAAGCTTTCTTT CASSLTHGTLNTEAFF
TRBJ2-7 . TRBV28 few TGTGCCAGCAGTTTAAGCGCCCGGAGCTCCTACGAGCAGTACTTC CASSLSARSSYEQYF
TRBJ2-5 . TRBV5-1 . TGCGCCAGCAAGTCCCGGCCGGCGGCGTTTCAAGAGACCCAGTACTTC CASKSRPAAFQETQYF
TRBJ2-3 . TRBV6-2/TRBV6-3 . TGTGCCAGCAGTTCGGGCCTTTCCCGATACTTTACGCAGTATTTT CASSSGLSRYFTQYF
TRBJ2-5 TRBD2 TRBV4-2 . TGTGCCAGCAGCCAAGAGAATGCGGGAGCGGGAAAGACCCAGTACTTC CASSQENAGAGKTQYF
TRBJ2-3 . TRBV11-2 few TGTGCCAGCAGCCGAGGTGGGGCAGGGGGCACAGATACGCAGTATTTT CASSRGGAGGTDTQYF
TRBJ2-7 . TRBV6-2/TRBV6-3 . TGTGCCAGCACAGACAGGCAATACGAGCAGTACTTC CASTDRQYEQYF
TRBJ2-7 . TRBV10-3 few TGTGCCATCAGTGCGGGGTTAGGGGGGCTCTCCTACGAGCAGTACTTC CAISAGLGGLSYEQYF
TRBJ2-7 TRBD2 TRBV7-3 . TGTGCCAGCAGCCCCCAGCGGGAGTACGGCGAGCAGTACTTC CASSPQREYGEQYF
TRBJ2-3 . TRBV7-2 . TGTGCCAGCAGCTTAGAGACGGGCCAGCGGGGAGGGGGAGATACGCAGTATTTT CASSLETGQRGGGDTQYF